This T cell receptor beta chain was sequenced for a study of spatial heterogeneity in lung cancer. The study's findings and limits: Tumors with more nonsynonymous mutations had more expanded intratumoral alpha and beta TCRs. As ubiquitous and regional nonsynonymous mutations varied, counts of ubiquitous and regional expanded TCRs tracked them, respectively.

The time point was: sample taken at primary tumor resection. This clonotype was seen a few times. Its antigen is currently unknown. This beta chain was picked up by a library intended for alpha chains and is off target, so its count carries little meaning. MiXCR, run by TCRdb on the 5' RACE reads, gives a single entry per CDR3 protein. This table holds 16,000 or so distinct CDR3 sequences, 6% to 7% found once. This CDR3 is built from 14 residues. With 2 bases removed from V and 2 bases from J, the gap between germline ends came to 12 bases. The V gene's germline CDR1 is GTSNPN and CDR2 SVGIG (reference sequence).

The clonotype originates from a female donor with early-stage non-small cell lung cancer. The chain joins TRBV30 to TRBJ1-1, with a weak D call TRBD1 (6 bases). Source: lung tumor tissue, taken at surgery. The CDR3 loop is CAWSSWTANTEAFF. In DNA, the CDR3 is TGTGCCTGGAGTTCCTGGACAGCTAACACTGAAGCTTTCTTT.